These 3 T cell receptor beta chains originate from one sample sequenced in a study of beta chain features in type 1 diabetes. Study results and limitations: A moderate, significant TCRB CDR3 shortening appeared in type 1 diabetes across four CD4+ subsets.

The antigens of these receptors remain unknown. Expressed TCRB transcripts were sequenced because the entire RNA isolate underwent reverse transcription. Assay used: immunoSEQ multiplex PCR; TCRdb lists only in-frame clones, some missing. The sample yields about 650,000 clones, around 12% seen once. Sequenced: naive CD4+ T cells from blood. Source of these receptors: a man aged 30 to 39 with type 1 diabetes.

The chain is built from TRBV7-2 and TRBJ1-6; maybe TRBD1 (5 bases). V was pared by 1 base and J by 5 bases, with 12 bases between. The CDR3 runs to 16 residues. From germline, CDR1 is SGHTA and CDR2 FQGNSA. CDR3 residues: CASSLGRAAHNSPLHF. CDR3 nucleotide sequence: TGTGCCAGCAGCTTAGGCAGGGCCGCTCATAATTCACCCCTCCACTTT.

The chain uses TRBV2 and TRBJ2-5, with TRBD2 identical over 15 bases. With V trimmed by 8 bases and J by 5 bases, 9 bases remained unmatched. Germline lookup yields CDR1 SNHLY and CDR2 FYNNEI. This CDR3 spans 16 amino acids. In DNA form, the CDR3 reads TGTGCCAGCCGGGGACTAGCGGGGGGTACGCAGGAGACCCAGTACTTC. The encoded protein is CASRGLAGGTQETQYF.

The chain combines TRBV19 with TRBJ2-5; D uncertain. CDR1 and CDR2 (germline): LNHDA, SQIVND (reference sequence). V shed 1 base and J shed 6 bases, with 9 bases lying between them. The CDR3 has 13 amino acids. CDR3 sequence (DNA): TGTGCCAGTAGTATAGCTGGCCGGCAGACCCAGTACTTC. This translates into CASSIAGRQTQYF. The full variable domain, completed using reference TRBV19 and TRBJ2-5, is DGGITQSPKYLFRKEGQNVTLSCEQNLNHDAMYWYRQDPGQGLRLIYYSQIVNDFQKGDIAEGYSVSREKKESFPLTVTSAQKNPTAFYLCASSIAGRQTQYFGPGTRLLVL.